This is a list of T cell receptor beta chains from one sample in a study of OX40 agonist ivuxolimab in advanced cancers. Only in-frame clones appear in the TCRdb table, and some are missing; sequencing was by immunoSEQ multiplex PCR. The data contain roughly 43,000 clones, 80% to 90% of them seen just once; the ten biggest clones take up over 50%. This specimen consisted of CD4+ or CD8+ T cells sorted from blood, obtained in a trial of the OX40 agonist ivuxolimab. The receptors were gathered from an adult with an advanced solid tumor such as melanoma, head and neck, liver or kidney cancer. CDR3s include the opening cysteine and the closing phenylalanine or tryptophan. The D gene is left open where the match is weak. Clone size is stated in some rows and not others, as once, few, many or a class when expanded.

DNA: TGCGCCAGCAGCTTGGAGGCAGGACTAGCGGGAAACCAAGAGACCCAGTACTTC
CDR3: CASSLEAGLAGNQETQYF
J: TRBJ2-5
D: TRBD2
V: TRBV5-1
size: -

DNA: TGTGCCAGCATTCCCGGGACAGCGGGACAAGAGACCCAGTACTTC
CDR3: CASIPGTAGQETQYF
J: TRBJ2-5
D: -
V: TRBV2
size: -

DNA: TGTGCCAGCAGTCACGGACAGGGCGCAGATACGCAGTATTTT
CDR3: CASSHGQGADTQYF
J: TRBJ2-3
D: TRBD1
V: TRBV6-1
size: -

DNA: TGTGCCAGCAGCTTAGTTTGGGGGGCAGGGGGCAGGTACGAGCAGTACTTC
CDR3: CASSLVWGAGGRYEQYF
J: TRBJ2-7
D: TRBD1
V: TRBV7-9
size: -

DNA: TGTGCCAGCAGCTCGTTGGACAGACCTAACTATGGCTACACCTTC
CDR3: CASSSLDRPNYGYTF
J: TRBJ1-2
D: -
V: TRBV11-2
size: -

DNA: TGTGCCAGCAGTTCGGGACTTATCTCTGGAAACACCATATATTTT
CDR3: CASSSGLISGNTIYF
J: TRBJ1-3
D: -
V: TRBV5-6
size: -

DNA: TGTGCCAGCAGCTTAGAGGGAGAGCCCCAGCATTTT
CDR3: CASSLEGEPQHF
J: TRBJ1-5
D: -
V: TRBV13
size: -

DNA: TGTGCCAGCAGCTTAGAATGGCGGGAGGGTACAGATACGCAGTATTTT
CDR3: CASSLEWREGTDTQYF
J: TRBJ2-3
D: TRBD2
V: TRBV11-3
size: -

DNA: TGTGCCAGCAGCCTCGGAGGCGACTACGAGCAGTACTTC
CDR3: CASSLGGDYEQYF
J: TRBJ2-7
D: -
V: TRBV7-3
size: -

DNA: TGCGCCAGCAGCTTGGCCTCGGTAGGGTTGTGGGCCACAGATACGCAGTATTTT
CDR3: CASSLASVGLWATDTQYF
J: TRBJ2-3
D: -
V: TRBV5-1
size: -

DNA: TGTGCCAGCAGTGAGGGGCACCCCCCATACACCGGGGAGCTGTTTTTT
CDR3: CASSEGHPPYTGELFF
J: TRBJ2-2
D: -
V: TRBV6-1
size: -

DNA: TGTGCCAGCACCAGACAATGCCGCTTCCAAGAGACCCAGTACTTC
CDR3: CASTRQCRFQETQYF
J: TRBJ2-5
D: -
V: TRBV21-1
size: -

DNA: TGTGCCAGCAGTGGTGACAGGCGGTTAGTGGGTGAAGCTTTCTTT
CDR3: CASSGDRRLVGEAFF
J: TRBJ1-1
D: -
V: TRBV28
size: -

DNA: TGTGCCAGCAGCTTAAAGGAGTGGAATAATTCACCCCTCCACTTT
CDR3: CASSLKEWNNSPLHF
J: TRBJ1-6
D: -
V: TRBV5-5
size: -

DNA: TGTGCCAGCAGCCCGGGGGACAGAGTAAAAGCTTTCTTT
CDR3: CASSPGDRVKAFF
J: TRBJ1-1
D: TRBD1
V: TRBV5-4
size: -

DNA: TGTGCCAGCAGTGAGAGACGGCAGGGGATCTACGAGCAGTACTTC
CDR3: CASSERRQGIYEQYF
J: TRBJ2-7
D: -
V: TRBV6-1
size: -

DNA: TGTGCCAGCAGCTTCGGACAGGGCGTCGAGCAGTACTTC
CDR3: CASSFGQGVEQYF
J: TRBJ2-7
D: TRBD1
V: TRBV11-3
size: -

DNA: TGTGCCAGCAGTTCGGGGACAGGCAGGGTTTTAGAGTACTTC
CDR3: CASSSGTGRVLEYF
J: TRBJ2-4
D: TRBD1
V: TRBV6-1
size: few

DNA: TGTGCCAGCAGCCCGGAGGGGGCGGGGGACTACGAGCAGTACTTC
CDR3: CASSPEGAGDYEQYF
J: TRBJ2-7
D: -
V: TRBV5-4
size: -

DNA: TGTGCCAGCAGCGAGGGTCTGTTTGCGGATTACAATGAGCAGTTCTTC
CDR3: CASSEGLFADYNEQFF
J: TRBJ2-1
D: -
V: TRBV7-3
size: -

DNA: TGTGCCAGTAGTACCTTTACAGGGAATCCTAGCACAGATACGCAGTATTTT
CDR3: CASSTFTGNPSTDTQYF
J: TRBJ2-3
D: -
V: TRBV19
size: -

DNA: TGTGCCAGCAGCCCCTACCGACAGGGGATGGAAGAGACCCAGTACTTC
CDR3: CASSPYRQGMEETQYF
J: TRBJ2-5
D: TRBD1
V: TRBV9
size: -

DNA: TGTGCCAGCAGTTGGGACAGCTGGGGCAAAAACATTCAGTACTTC
CDR3: CASSWDSWGKNIQYF
J: TRBJ2-4
D: TRBD1
V: TRBV2
size: few

DNA: TGTGCCTGGAGTCGACACAGGGAGTGGGCTTTCTTT
CDR3: CAWSRHREWAFF
J: TRBJ1-1
D: -
V: TRBV30
size: -

DNA: TGTGCCACCAGCAGAGATTTCAATTATTGGGATACGCAGTATTTT
CDR3: CATSRDFNYWDTQYF
J: TRBJ2-3
D: -
V: TRBV15
size: -

DNA: TGCAGTGCTGGGGACGGGTATGGCTACACCTTC
CDR3: CSAGDGYGYTF
J: TRBJ1-2
D: -
V: TRBV20-1
size: -

DNA: TGTGCCAGTTCCCAGGGGTTTTCAGGAAACACCATATATTTT
CDR3: CASSQGFSGNTIYF
J: TRBJ1-3
D: -
V: TRBV19
size: -

DNA: TGTGCCAGCAGCTTAGGAGGGCGGCCGCCAAACAATGAGCAGTTCTTC
CDR3: CASSLGGRPPNNEQFF
J: TRBJ2-1
D: -
V: TRBV7-6
size: -

DNA: TGTGCCACCAGCAGAAGCCGACAGGGGACAGATACGCAGTATTTT
CDR3: CATSRSRQGTDTQYF
J: TRBJ2-3
D: TRBD1
V: TRBV15
size: once

DNA: TGTGCCAGCAGCCCAAGGACTAGCGGGGCCAACAATGAGCAGTTCTTC
CDR3: CASSPRTSGANNEQFF
J: TRBJ2-1
D: TRBD2
V: TRBV28
size: -

DNA: TGCGCCAGCAGTCATCCCGTCGGGGACTCTGGGGCCAACGTCCTGACTTTC
CDR3: CASSHPVGDSGANVLTF
J: TRBJ2-6
D: -
V: TRBV23-1
size: -

DNA: TGTGCCTGGAGTGTAGGAGGAAGCACAGATACGCAGTATTTT
CDR3: CAWSVGGSTDTQYF
J: TRBJ2-3
D: -
V: TRBV30
size: once

DNA: TGTGCCAGCAGCTTTGAAGCGGGAGGGGGCACAGATACGCAGTATTTT
CDR3: CASSFEAGGGTDTQYF
J: TRBJ2-3
D: TRBD2
V: TRBV5-4
size: -

DNA: TGTGCCAGCTCATCCCGACTCGGCGAAGGGGAGCAGTACTTC
CDR3: CASSSRLGEGEQYF
J: TRBJ2-7
D: -
V: TRBV18
size: -

DNA: TGTGCCAGCTCACCAGGGGCCGGGGAGCTGTTTTTT
CDR3: CASSPGAGELFF
J: TRBJ2-2
D: -
V: TRBV18
size: -

DNA: TGTGCCAGCAGAAATGACAGGGATTTAGGGTTTGGCTACACCTTC
CDR3: CASRNDRDLGFGYTF
J: TRBJ1-2
D: TRBD1
V: TRBV11-3
size: -

DNA: TGTGCCAGCAGCTCTATAGCGGGGGGTAAAAACATTCAGTACTTC
CDR3: CASSSIAGGKNIQYF
J: TRBJ2-4
D: TRBD2
V: TRBV11-2
size: -

DNA: TGTGCCAGCAGCCCACACCGATGGGAGGATATGAACACTGAAGCTTTCTTT
CDR3: CASSPHRWEDMNTEAFF
J: TRBJ1-1
D: -
V: TRBV13
size: -

DNA: TGTGCCTGGAGTAGCGGGAGCTCCTACAATGAGCAGTTCTTC
CDR3: CAWSSGSSYNEQFF
J: TRBJ2-1
D: TRBD2
V: TRBV30
size: once

DNA: TGTGCCAGCAGTGTTTGGGAGACCCAGTACTTC
CDR3: CASSVWETQYF
J: TRBJ2-5
D: -
V: TRBV6-1
size: -